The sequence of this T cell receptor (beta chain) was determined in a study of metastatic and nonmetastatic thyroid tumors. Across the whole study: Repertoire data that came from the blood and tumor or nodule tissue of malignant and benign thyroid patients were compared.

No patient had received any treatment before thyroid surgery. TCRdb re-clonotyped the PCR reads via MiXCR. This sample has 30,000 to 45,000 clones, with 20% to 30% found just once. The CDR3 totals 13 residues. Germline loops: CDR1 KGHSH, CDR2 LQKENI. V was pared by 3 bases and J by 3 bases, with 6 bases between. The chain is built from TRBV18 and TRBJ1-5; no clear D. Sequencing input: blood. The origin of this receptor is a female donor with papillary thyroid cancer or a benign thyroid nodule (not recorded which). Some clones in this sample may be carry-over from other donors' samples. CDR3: CASSPLVNQPQHF. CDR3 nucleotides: TGTGCCAGCTCACCTTTAGTCAATCAGCCCCAGCATTTT.